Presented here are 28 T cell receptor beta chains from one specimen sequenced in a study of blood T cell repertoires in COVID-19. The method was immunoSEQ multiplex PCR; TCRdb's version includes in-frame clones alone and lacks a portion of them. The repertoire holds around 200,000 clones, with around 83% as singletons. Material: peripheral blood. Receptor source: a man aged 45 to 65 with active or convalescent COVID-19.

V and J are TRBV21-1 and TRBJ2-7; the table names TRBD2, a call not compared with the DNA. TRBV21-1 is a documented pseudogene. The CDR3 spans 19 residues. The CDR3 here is CASSKGFRVAGKAVGEQYF. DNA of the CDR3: TGTGCCAGCAGCAAAGGCTTCAGAGTAGCGGGAAAGGCAGTAGGCGAGCAGTACTTC.

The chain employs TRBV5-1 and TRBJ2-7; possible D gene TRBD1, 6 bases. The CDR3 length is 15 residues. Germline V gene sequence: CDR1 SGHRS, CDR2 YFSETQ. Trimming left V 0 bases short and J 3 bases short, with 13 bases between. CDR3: CASSLAQGHFYEQYF. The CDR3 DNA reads TGCGCCAGCAGCTTGGCCCAGGGACACTTCTACGAGCAGTACTTC.

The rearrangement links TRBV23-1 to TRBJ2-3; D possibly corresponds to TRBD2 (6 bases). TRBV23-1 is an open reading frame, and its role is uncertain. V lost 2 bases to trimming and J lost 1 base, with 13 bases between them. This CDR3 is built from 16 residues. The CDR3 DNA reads TGCGCCAGCAGTCAAGACCCACGGGAGTGCACAGATACGCAGTATTTT. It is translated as CASSQDPRECTDTQYF.

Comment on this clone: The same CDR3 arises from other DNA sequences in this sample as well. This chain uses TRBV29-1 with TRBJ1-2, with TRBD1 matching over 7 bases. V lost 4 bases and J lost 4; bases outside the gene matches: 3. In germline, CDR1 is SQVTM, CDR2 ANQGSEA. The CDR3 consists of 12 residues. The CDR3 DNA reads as TGCAGCGTTGCCCGACAGGGCTATGGCTACACCTTC. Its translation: CSVARQGYGYTF.

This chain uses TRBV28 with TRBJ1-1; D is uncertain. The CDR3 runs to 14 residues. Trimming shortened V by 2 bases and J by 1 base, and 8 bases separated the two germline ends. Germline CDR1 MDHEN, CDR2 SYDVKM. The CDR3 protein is CASSLIRRNTEAFF. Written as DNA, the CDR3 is TGTGCCAGCAGTTTAATCCGGAGGAACACTGAAGCTTTCTTT. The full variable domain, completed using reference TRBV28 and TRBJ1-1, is DVKVTQSSRYLVKRTGEKVFLECVQDMDHENMFWYRQDPGLGLRLIYFSYDVKMKEKGDIPEGYSVSREKKERFSLILESASTNQTSMYLCASSLIRRNTEAFFGQGTRLTVV.

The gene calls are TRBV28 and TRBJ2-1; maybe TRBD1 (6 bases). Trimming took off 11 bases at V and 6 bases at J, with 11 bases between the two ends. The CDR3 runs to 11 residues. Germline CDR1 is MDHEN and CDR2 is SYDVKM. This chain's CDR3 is CASQGGNEQFF. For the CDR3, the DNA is TGTGCCTCCCAAGGGGGCAATGAGCAGTTCTTC. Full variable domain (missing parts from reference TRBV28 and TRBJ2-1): DVKVTQSSRYLVKRTGEKVFLECVQDMDHENMFWYRQDPGLGLRLIYFSYDVKMKEKGDIPEGYSVSREKKERFSLILESASTNQTSMYLCASQGGNEQFFGPGTRLTVL.

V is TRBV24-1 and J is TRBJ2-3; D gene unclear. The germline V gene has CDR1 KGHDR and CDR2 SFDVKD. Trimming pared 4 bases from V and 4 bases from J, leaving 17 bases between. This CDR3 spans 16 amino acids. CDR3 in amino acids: CATSEPVGAGPDTQYF. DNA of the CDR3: TGTGCCACCAGTGAACCCGTCGGTGCAGGCCCAGATACGCAGTATTTT.

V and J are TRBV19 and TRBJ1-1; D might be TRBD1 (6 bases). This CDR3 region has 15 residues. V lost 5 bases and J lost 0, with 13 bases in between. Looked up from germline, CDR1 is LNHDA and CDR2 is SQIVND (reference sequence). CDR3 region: CASSPTGTMNTEAFF. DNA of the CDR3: TGTGCCAGTAGTCCTACCGGGACAATGAACACTGAAGCTTTCTTT.

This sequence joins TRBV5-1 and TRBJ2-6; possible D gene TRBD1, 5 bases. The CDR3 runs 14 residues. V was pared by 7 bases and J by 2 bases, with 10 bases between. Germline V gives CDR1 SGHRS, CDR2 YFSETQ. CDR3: CASGVRAGANVLTF. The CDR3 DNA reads TGCGCCAGCGGAGTCAGGGCTGGGGCCAACGTCCTGACTTTC.

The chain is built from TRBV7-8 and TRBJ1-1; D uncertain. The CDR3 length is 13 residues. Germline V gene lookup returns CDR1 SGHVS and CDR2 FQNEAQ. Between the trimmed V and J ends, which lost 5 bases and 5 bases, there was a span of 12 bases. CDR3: CASSLRHQTEAFF. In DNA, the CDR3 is TGTGCCAGCAGCCTGAGACACCAGACTGAAGCTTTCTTT.

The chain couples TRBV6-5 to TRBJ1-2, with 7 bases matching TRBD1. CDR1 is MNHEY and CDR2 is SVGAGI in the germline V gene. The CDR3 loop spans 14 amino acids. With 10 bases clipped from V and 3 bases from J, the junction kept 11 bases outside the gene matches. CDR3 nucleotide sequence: TGTGCCACATCACAAGGGGGCTCCCACTATGGCTACACCTTC. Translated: CATSQGGSHYGYTF.

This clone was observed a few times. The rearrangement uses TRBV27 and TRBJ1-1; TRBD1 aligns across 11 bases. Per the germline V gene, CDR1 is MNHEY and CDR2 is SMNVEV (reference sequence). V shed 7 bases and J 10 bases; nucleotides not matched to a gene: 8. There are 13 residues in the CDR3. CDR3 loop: CASTSRDRGAAFF. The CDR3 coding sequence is TGTGCCAGCACCTCACGGGACAGGGGGGCAGCTTTCTTT.

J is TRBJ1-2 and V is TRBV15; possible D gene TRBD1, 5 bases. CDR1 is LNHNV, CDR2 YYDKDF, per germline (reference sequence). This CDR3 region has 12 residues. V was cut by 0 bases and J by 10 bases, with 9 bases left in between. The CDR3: CATSREEGPYTF. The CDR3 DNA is TGTGCCACCAGCAGAGAGGAGGGGCCCTACACCTTC.

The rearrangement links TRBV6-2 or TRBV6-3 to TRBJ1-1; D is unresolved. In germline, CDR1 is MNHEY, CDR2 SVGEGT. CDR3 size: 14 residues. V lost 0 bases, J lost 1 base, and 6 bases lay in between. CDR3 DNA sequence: TGTGCCAGCAGTTACTCAGAGGGGAACACTGAAGCTTTCTTT. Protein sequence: CASSYSEGNTEAFF.

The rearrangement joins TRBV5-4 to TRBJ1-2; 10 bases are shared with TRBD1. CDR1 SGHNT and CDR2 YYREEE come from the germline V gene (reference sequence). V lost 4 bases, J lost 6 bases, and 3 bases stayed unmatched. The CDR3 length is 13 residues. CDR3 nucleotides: TGTGCCAGCAGCCCCGGGACAGGGGATGGCTACACCTTC. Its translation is CASSPGTGDGYTF.

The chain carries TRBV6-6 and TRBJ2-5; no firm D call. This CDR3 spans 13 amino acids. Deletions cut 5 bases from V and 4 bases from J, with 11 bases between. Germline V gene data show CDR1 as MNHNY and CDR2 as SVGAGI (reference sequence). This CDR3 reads CASSPARGETQYF. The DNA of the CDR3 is TGTGCCAGCAGTCCGGCCCGAGGAGAGACCCAGTACTTC.

CDR3 residues: CASSIGSGTLYGYTF. In DNA form, the CDR3 reads TGTGCCAGTAGTATAGGATCCGGGACTCTCTATGGCTACACCTTC. The chain combines TRBV19 with TRBJ1-2, with D possibly TRBD1 on 5 matching bases. Trimming cost V 1 base and J 4 bases, with 13 bases left between them. The CDR3 consists of 15 residues. Looked up from germline, CDR1 is LNHDA and CDR2 is SQIVND (reference sequence).

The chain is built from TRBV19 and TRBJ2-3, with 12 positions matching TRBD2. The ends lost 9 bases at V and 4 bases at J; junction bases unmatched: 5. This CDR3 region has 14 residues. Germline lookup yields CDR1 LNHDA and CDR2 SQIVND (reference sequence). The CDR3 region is CASALAGGADTQYF. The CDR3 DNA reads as TGTGCCAGCGCTCTAGCGGGGGGGGCAGATACGCAGTATTTT. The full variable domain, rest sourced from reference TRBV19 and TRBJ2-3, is DGGITQSPKYLFRKEGQNVTLSCEQNLNHDAMYWYRQDPGQGLRLIYYSQIVNDFQKGDIAEGYSVSREKKESFPLTVTSAQKNPTAFYLCASALAGGADTQYFGPGTRLTVL.

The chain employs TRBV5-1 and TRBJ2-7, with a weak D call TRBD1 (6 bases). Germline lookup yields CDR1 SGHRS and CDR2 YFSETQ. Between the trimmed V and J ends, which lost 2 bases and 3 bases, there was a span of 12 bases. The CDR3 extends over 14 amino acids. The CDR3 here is CASSFVQGHYEQYF. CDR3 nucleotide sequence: TGCGCCAGCAGCTTTGTGCAGGGGCACTACGAGCAGTACTTC.

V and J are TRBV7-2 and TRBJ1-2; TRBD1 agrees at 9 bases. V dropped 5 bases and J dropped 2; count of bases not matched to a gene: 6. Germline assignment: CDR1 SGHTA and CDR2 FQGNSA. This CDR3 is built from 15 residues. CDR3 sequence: CASSPWGQGNYGYTF. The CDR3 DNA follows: TGTGCCAGCAGCCCGTGGGGACAGGGCAACTATGGCTACACCTTC.

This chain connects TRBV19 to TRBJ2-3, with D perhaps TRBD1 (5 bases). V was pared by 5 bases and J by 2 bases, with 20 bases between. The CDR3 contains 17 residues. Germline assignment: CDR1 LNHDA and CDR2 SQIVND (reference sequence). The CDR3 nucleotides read TGTGCCAGTAGTGTAACGGCCCTGGGGCCCTTCACAGATACGCAGTATTTT. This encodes CASSVTALGPFTDTQYF.

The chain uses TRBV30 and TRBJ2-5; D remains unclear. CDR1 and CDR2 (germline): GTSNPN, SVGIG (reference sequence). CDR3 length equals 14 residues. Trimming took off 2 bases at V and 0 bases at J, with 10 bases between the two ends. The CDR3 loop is CAWSSLGYQETQYF. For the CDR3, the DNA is TGTGCCTGGAGTTCCCTGGGCTACCAAGAGACCCAGTACTTC.

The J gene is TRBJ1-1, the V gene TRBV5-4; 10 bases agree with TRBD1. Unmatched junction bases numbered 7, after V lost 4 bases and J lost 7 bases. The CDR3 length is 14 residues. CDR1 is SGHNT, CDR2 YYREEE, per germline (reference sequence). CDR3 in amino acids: CASSATGGAGEAFF. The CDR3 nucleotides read TGTGCCAGCAGCGCGACAGGGGGCGCGGGTGAAGCTTTCTTT. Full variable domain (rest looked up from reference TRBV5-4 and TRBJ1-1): ETGVTQSPTHLIKTRGQQVTLRCSSQSGHNTVSWYQQALGQGPQFIFQYYREEENGRGNFPPRFSGLQFPNYSSELNVNALELDDSALYLCASSATGGAGEAFFGQGTRLTVV.

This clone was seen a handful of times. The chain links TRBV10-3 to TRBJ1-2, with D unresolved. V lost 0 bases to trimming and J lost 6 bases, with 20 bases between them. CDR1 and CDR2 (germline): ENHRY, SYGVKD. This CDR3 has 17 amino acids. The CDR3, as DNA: TGTGCCATCAGTGAGTCCCCACCGGGATTGCTGATCGATGGCTACACCTTC. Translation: CAISESPPGLLIDGYTF.

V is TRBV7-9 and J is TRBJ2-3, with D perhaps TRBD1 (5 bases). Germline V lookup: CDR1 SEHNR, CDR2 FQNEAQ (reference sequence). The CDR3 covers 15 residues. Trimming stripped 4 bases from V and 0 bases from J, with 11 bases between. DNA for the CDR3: TGTGCCAGCAGCTCGTGGGGCGAAAGCACAGATACGCAGTATTTT. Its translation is CASSSWGESTDTQYF.

The CDR3 DNA is TGTGCCAGCAGTTTAATAACAGGGCTGAACTATGGCTACACCTTC. As protein: CASSLITGLNYGYTF. V gene TRBV27 combines with J gene TRBJ1-2, with a tentative D call TRBD1 (6 bases). Trimming stripped 2 bases from V and 2 bases from J, with 12 bases between. The CDR3 loop spans 15 amino acids. CDR1 is MNHEY, CDR2 SMNVEV, per germline (reference sequence).

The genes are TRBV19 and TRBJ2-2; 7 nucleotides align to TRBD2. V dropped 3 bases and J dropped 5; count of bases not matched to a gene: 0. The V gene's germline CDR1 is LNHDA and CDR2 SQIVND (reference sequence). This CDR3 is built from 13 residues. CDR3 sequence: CASSMGGTGELFF. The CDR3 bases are TGTGCCAGTAGTATGGGGGGGACCGGGGAGCTGTTTTTT.

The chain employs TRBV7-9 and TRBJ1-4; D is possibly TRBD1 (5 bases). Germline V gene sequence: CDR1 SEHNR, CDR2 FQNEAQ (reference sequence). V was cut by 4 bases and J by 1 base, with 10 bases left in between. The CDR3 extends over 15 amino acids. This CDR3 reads CASSSPGQTNEKLFF. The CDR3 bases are TGTGCCAGCAGCTCCCCAGGGCAAACTAATGAAAAACTGTTTTTT. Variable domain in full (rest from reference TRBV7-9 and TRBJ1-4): DTGVSQNPRHKITKRGQNVTFRCDPISEHNRLYWYRQTLGQGPEFLTYFQNEAQLEKSRLLSDRFSAERPKGSFSTLEIQRTEQGDSAMYLCASSSPGQTNEKLFFGSGTQLSVL.